The rows below give T cell receptor beta chains drawn from one sample of a study of T cell responses to AZD1222 COVID-19 vaccine. Sequenced by immunoSEQ multiplex PCR; TCRdb stores in-frame clones only, minus some. This table holds 100,000 to 150,000 clones, approximately 85% found once. The starting material was peripheral blood, obtained on day 0 of AZD1222 vaccination. The receptors were gathered from an adult in good health. Each CDR3 is given without its conserved first and last residue. The D gene is left open where the match is weak.

CDR3 protein	J gene	D gene	V gene
ASSVGVSRFRVDSPLH	TRBJ1-6	.	TRBV9
ASSLVSEQF	TRBJ2-1	.	TRBV5-6
ASSQGSGLAGGIDEQF	TRBJ2-1	TRBD2	TRBV4-2
ASRGEGGSEQY	TRBJ2-7	TRBD1	TRBV11-3
ASSSGGPADTQY	TRBJ2-3	.	TRBV5-6
ASSSGTHTEAF	TRBJ1-1	.	TRBV7-3
ASSRQRNTEAF	TRBJ1-1	.	TRBV12-3/TRBV12-4
ASSPSRGDTQY	TRBJ2-3	.	TRBV18
ASSPRGPTDTQY	TRBJ2-3	TRBD1	TRBV19
ASSLREIPYEQY	TRBJ2-7	.	TRBV11-3